A selection of T cell receptor beta chains follows, all from one sample in a study of human T cells and chemical hapten exposure. In TCRdb, the RACE reads were re-called with MiXCR into one record per CDR3 protein. This sample has more than 90,000 distinct CDR3 sequences, with about 10% found just once. The sample consisted of whole blood, taken in connection with sensitization to the hapten diphenylcyclopropenone (DPC). The receptors here all came from a woman in her thirties or forties with alopecia areata. Some clones in this sample may be carry-over from other donors' samples. Both conserved end residues are part of each CDR3. The D gene is left open where the match is weak. Rows may omit the clone size; those that give it use once, few, many or a size class.

clone_size,v_call,j_call,d_call,cdr3_aa,cdr3_nt
many,TRBV6-2/TRBV6-3,TRBJ2-1,-,CASSYGGDGEQFF,TGTGCCAGCAGTTATGGGGGAGACGGTGAGCAGTTCTTC
few,TRBV2,TRBJ2-6,-,CASSEARSGANVLTF,TGTGCCAGCAGTGAAGCCCGCTCTGGGGCCAACGTCCTGACTTTC
few,TRBV7-9,TRBJ2-1,TRBD2,CASSLASLGGGSSYNEQFF,TGTGCCAGCAGCTTAGCCTCCCTGGGTGGCGGGAGCTCCTACAATGAGCAGTTCTTC
few,TRBV5-1,TRBJ1-5,-,CASSLSPGLDGNQPQHF,TGCGCCAGCAGCTTGTCACCCGGACTGGACGGCAATCAGCCCCAGCATTTT
many,TRBV11-2,TRBJ2-1,TRBD2,CASSLGTSGRYNEQFF,TGTGCCAGCAGCTTAGGGACTAGCGGGAGATACAATGAGCAGTTCTTC
many,TRBV7-2,TRBJ2-3,-,CASSLIGTAGTDTQYF,TGTGCCAGCAGCTTAATCGGAACGGCTGGCACAGATACGCAGTATTTT
many,TRBV6-5,TRBJ1-2,-,CASSYSNYGYTF,TGTGCCAGCAGTTACTCTAACTATGGCTACACCTTC
few,TRBV19,TRBJ2-1,TRBD2,CASSSRTSGIYNEQFF,TGTGCCAGTAGTTCGCGGACTAGCGGGATCTACAATGAGCAGTTCTTC
many,TRBV11-2,TRBJ2-5,-,CASSLGVALPRETQYF,TGTGCCAGCAGCTTAGGGGTGGCCTTACCTCGAGAGACCCAGTACTTC
-,TRBV7-2,TRBJ2-3,-,CASSLVQATDTQYF,TGTGCCAGCAGCTTAGTACAGGCGACAGATACGCAGTATTTT
many,TRBV27,TRBJ1-5,-,CASSFQGGNQPQHF,TGTGCCAGCAGTTTTCAGGGCGGGAATCAGCCCCAGCATTTT
-,TRBV4-1,TRBJ2-1,-,CASSQEINEQFF,TGCGCCAGCAGCCAAGAAATCAATGAGCAGTTCTTC
many,TRBV19,TRBJ1-5,-,CASWASNHQPQHF,TGTGCCAGTTGGGCCTCCAACCATCAGCCCCAGCATTTT
many,TRBV30,TRBJ1-4,-,CAWTGVGREKLFF,TGTGCCTGGACAGGGGTTGGAAGGGAAAAACTGTTTTTT
-,TRBV12-3/TRBV12-4,TRBJ2-7,-,CASSSLGPGSYEQYF,TGTGCCAGCAGTTCCCTAGGACCGGGGTCCTACGAGCAGTACTTC
-,TRBV20-1,TRBJ2-7,TRBD1,CSANLQGHPYEQYF,TGCAGTGCTAACCTACAGGGGCACCCCTACGAGCAGTACTTC
few,TRBV12-3/TRBV12-4,TRBJ2-2,-,CASGMGAGELFF,TGTGCCAGCGGGATGGGGGCCGGGGAGCTGTTTTTT
many,TRBV5-6,TRBJ2-7,TRBD2,CASSQAAGGPSYEQYF,TGTGCCAGCAGCCAGGCCGCGGGAGGGCCCTCCTACGAGCAGTACTTC
-,TRBV10-3,TRBJ1-2,-,CAISPQGYGYTF,TGTGCCATCAGTCCACAGGGCTATGGCTACACCTTC
-,TRBV7-2,TRBJ2-5,-,CASSKGPETQYF,TGTGCCAGCAGCAAAGGGCCGGAGACCCAGTACTTC
few,TRBV5-6,TRBJ1-1,-,CASTQLGTEAFF,TGTGCCAGCACCCAATTGGGCACTGAAGCTTTCTTT
few,TRBV28,TRBJ2-2,TRBD1,CASRKRQGSFSPGELFF,TGTGCCAGCAGAAAACGACAGGGTTCGTTCAGCCCCGGGGAGCTGTTTTTT
few,TRBV19,TRBJ2-1,-,CASSIQGPTNNEQFF,TGTGCCAGTAGTATCCAGGGACCTACTAACAATGAGCAGTTCTTC
-,TRBV18,TRBJ2-1,-,CASSPRLASVNSEQFF,TGTGCCAGCTCACCCCGACTTGCTAGCGTGAACAGTGAGCAGTTCTTC
-,TRBV9,TRBJ1-2,TRBD1,CASSVRGQGLSYTF,TGTGCCAGCAGCGTAAGGGGGCAGGGGTTGAGCTACACCTTC
many,TRBV7-9,TRBJ2-1,TRBD1,CASSFRGGDNEQFF,TGTGCCAGCAGCTTTAGAGGGGGCGACAATGAGCAGTTCTTC
-,TRBV15,TRBJ2-1,TRBD2,CATSRVAGGRGNEQFF,TGTGCCACCAGCAGAGTAGCGGGAGGGAGAGGCAATGAGCAGTTCTTC
many,TRBV28,TRBJ1-2,TRBD1,CASNQLTGGHGYTF,TGTGCCAGCAACCAACTGACAGGGGGGCATGGCTACACCTTC
many,TRBV28,TRBJ2-7,-,CASSHAGRGSYEQYF,TGTGCCAGCAGCCATGCTGGGCGGGGCTCCTACGAGCAGTACTTC
-,TRBV5-5,TRBJ1-1,-,CASSFLGNAEAFF,TGTGCCAGCAGCTTTCTGGGGAACGCTGAAGCTTTCTTT
many,TRBV7-9,TRBJ1-5,-,CASSSIQGDQPQHF,TGTGCCAGCAGTTCCATCCAGGGAGATCAGCCCCAGCATTTT
many,TRBV7-2,TRBJ2-7,TRBD2,CASSREGTSGAYEQYF,TGTGCCAGCAGCCGTGAGGGGACTAGCGGAGCCTACGAGCAGTACTTC
many,TRBV29-1,TRBJ2-7,-,CSGGDWGGQYF,TGCAGCGGAGGGGACTGGGGCGGGCAGTACTTC
-,TRBV29-1,TRBJ1-2,-,CSVADGYGYTF,TGCAGCGTCGCGGACGGCTATGGCTACACCTTC
many,TRBV12-3/TRBV12-4,TRBJ2-7,TRBD1,CASSPGTGKQYF,TGTGCCAGCAGTCCTGGGACAGGGAAGCAGTACTTC
few,TRBV3-1,TRBJ2-7,TRBD2,CASSPLRGGEQYF,TGTGCCAGCAGCCCCCTTCGGGGGGGGGAGCAGTACTTC
few,TRBV12-3/TRBV12-4,TRBJ2-5,-,CASSFSPMGGGETQYF,TGTGCCAGCAGTTTTAGCCCAATGGGGGGAGGTGAGACCCAGTACTTC
many,TRBV6-4,TRBJ2-1,TRBD2,CASSDLAGGHNEQFF,TGTGCCAGCAGTGACCTAGCGGGAGGGCACAATGAGCAGTTCTTC
few,TRBV29-1,TRBJ1-2,-,CSVPLLYGYTF,TGCAGCGTTCCCCTCCTATATGGCTACACCTTC
few,TRBV28,TRBJ1-1,-,CASSLVQLNTEAFF,TGTGCCAGCAGTTTAGTCCAGCTTAACACTGAAGCTTTCTTT
-,TRBV4-3,TRBJ2-3,TRBD2,CASSRSLSGGSTDTQYF,TGCGCCAGCAGCCGTAGCCTTAGCGGGGGGAGCACAGATACGCAGTATTTT
few,TRBV3-1,TRBJ1-1,TRBD1,CASSQAGQVGTEAFF,TGTGCCAGCAGCCAAGCGGGACAGGTGGGCACTGAAGCTTTCTTT
-,TRBV29-1,TRBJ2-7,TRBD1,CSAANRDREIYEQYF,TGCAGCGCTGCCAACCGGGACAGGGAGATCTACGAGCAGTACTTC
-,TRBV18,TRBJ1-1,-,CASSPPTRIGGGTEAFF,TGTGCCAGCTCACCACCGACCCGGATCGGGGGCGGCACTGAAGCTTTCTTT
many,TRBV6-2/TRBV6-3,TRBJ1-5,-,CASSWDSNQPQHF,TGTGCCAGCAGCTGGGACAGCAATCAGCCCCAGCATTTT
-,TRBV30,TRBJ1-3,-,CAWSFRPGNTIYF,TGTGCCTGGAGTTTTCGGCCTGGAAACACCATATATTTT
many,TRBV9,TRBJ1-6,-,CASSVTGNSPLHF,TGTGCCAGCAGCGTAACGGGAAATTCACCCCTCCACTTT
-,TRBV4-3,TRBJ2-1,TRBD2,CASSQRLAGGPGYNEQFF,TGCGCCAGCAGCCAGAGACTAGCGGGAGGGCCGGGGTACAATGAGCAGTTCTTC
many,TRBV12-3/TRBV12-4,TRBJ1-5,-,CASRLDALGNQPQHF,TGTGCCAGCAGATTAGACGCTCTGGGCAATCAGCCCCAGCATTTT
-,TRBV6-5,TRBJ1-2,TRBD1,CASSYSTGGFYGYTF,TGTGCCAGCAGTTACTCTACAGGGGGCTTCTATGGCTACACCTTC
many,TRBV11-2,TRBJ2-3,-,CASSLEGTSTDTQYF,TGTGCCAGCAGCTTAGAGGGCACCTCCACAGATACGCAGTATTTT
many,TRBV6-2/TRBV6-3,TRBJ2-2,-,CASSSRTGELFF,TGTGCCAGCAGTTCCCGTACCGGGGAGCTGTTTTTT